A single sample gave rise to the 27 T cell receptor beta chains below, sequenced in a study of T cell responses to AZD1222 COVID-19 vaccine (TCRdb year 2021). Library creation used the immunoSEQ multiplex PCR assay. Imported from immuneACCESS, the table was reduced by TCRdb to in-frame sequences with V and J called. These copies leave out some clones; in studies compared against another copy, an unresolved V gene accounts for under half, and the cause of the remainder is not known. This sample has roughly 110,000 clones in its table, and approximately 90% of those were observed once. The top ten hold approximately 4.9% of the sample. This sample's time point label indicates: baseline before first vaccination. Sequenced here: peripheral blood, sampled on day 0 of AZD1222 vaccination. These receptors were taken from an adult in good health.

The genes are TRBV30 and TRBJ1-6; D not resolved. V lost 4 bases and J 14 bases, leaving 15 bases between the germline ends. Looked up from germline, CDR1 is GTSNPN and CDR2 is SVGIG (reference sequence). The CDR3 loop spans 12 amino acids. DNA of the CDR3: TGTGCCTGGAAAGGGCCCATATCGTCCCTCCACTTT. As protein: CAWKGPISSLHF.

The chain has TRBV7-6 and TRBJ2-1, with 7 bases that match TRBD1. V lost 0 bases and J lost 0; bases outside the gene matches: 2. The CDR3 contains 16 residues. Per the germline V gene, CDR1 is SGHVS and CDR2 is FNYEAQ. CDR3 sequence (DNA): TGTGCCAGCAGCTTAGCGGGACAGAGCTCCTACAATGAGCAGTTCTTC. It translates to CASSLAGQSSYNEQFF.

This chain uses TRBV19 with TRBJ1-3, with D possibly being TRBD1 (6 bases). Germline V gives CDR1 LNHDA, CDR2 SQIVND (reference sequence). CDR3 length: 16 residues. Trimming shortened V by 4 bases and J by 0 bases, and 13 bases separated the two germline ends. In DNA form, the CDR3 reads TGTGCCAGTAGTACAGCGACAGGAGCCTCTGGAAACACCATATATTTT. Its protein product is CASSTATGASGNTIYF.

The gene calls are TRBV3-1 (or the pseudogene TRBV3-2) and TRBJ2-7; D not certain. Germline V gene data show CDR1 as LGHDT and CDR2 as YNNKEL (reference sequence). Trimming shortened V by 0 bases and J by 7 bases, and 4 bases separated the two germline ends. The CDR3 extends over 11 amino acids. The CDR3 DNA is TGTGCCAGCAGCCAAGAGCGGGAGCAGTACTTC. Its translation: CASSQEREQYF.

The chain combines TRBV7-2 with TRBJ1-1; a weak D match, TRBD1 (5 bases). In germline, CDR1 is SGHTA, CDR2 FQGNSA. V was shortened by 1 base and J by 4 bases, with 13 bases between the two germline ends. The CDR3 is made up of 15 amino acids. CDR3 sequence (DNA): TGTGCCAGCAGCTTAGTAGGCAGGGAGTTCACTGAAGCTTTCTTT. Translation: CASSLVGREFTEAFF.

The rearrangement links TRBV5-6 to TRBJ2-4; D gene ambiguous. V was shortened by 4 bases and J by 6 bases, with 11 bases between the two germline ends. Germline CDR1 is SGHDT and CDR2 is YYEEEE. The CDR3 extends over 13 amino acids. CDR3 residues: CASSPQRSNIQYF. The CDR3 DNA is TGTGCCAGCAGCCCCCAGAGGTCAAACATTCAGTACTTC.

This clone was picked up one time. The chain joins TRBV7-3 to TRBJ1-2, with TRBD1 matching over 7 bases. This CDR3 has 14 amino acids. V shed 5 bases, J shed 8 bases, and the junction held 11 bases outside the gene matches. The V gene's germline CDR1 is SGHTA and CDR2 FQGTGA. The CDR3 loop reads CASSTLQGVKGYTF. Here the CDR3 DNA reads TGTGCCAGCAGCACACTGCAGGGGGTCAAGGGCTACACCTTC.

The rearrangement links TRBV4-3 to TRBJ1-4; maybe TRBD1 (6 bases). CDR1 is LGHNA, CDR2 YSLEER, per germline. V lost 3 bases and J lost 3, with 14 bases in between. The CDR3 has 16 amino acids. The CDR3 sequence: CASSQYRAGANEKLFF. The DNA for the CDR3 is TGCGCCAGCAGCCAGTACAGGGCCGGGGCTAATGAAAAACTGTTTTTT.

The rearrangement links TRBV6-6 to TRBJ2-5; TRBD2 matches at 13 bases. The germline V gene has CDR1 MNHNY and CDR2 SVGAGI (reference sequence). The V segment lost 2 bases and the J segment 4 bases; nucleotides outside the gene matches: 1. The CDR3 extends over 15 amino acids. As DNA, the CDR3 is TGTGCCAGCAGTTACGGGACTAGCGGGGCAGAGACCCAGTACTTC. Its translation: CASSYGTSGAETQYF.

The chain combines TRBV5-4 with TRBJ2-1; D may match TRBD1 or TRBD2 (5 bases each). V gave up 3 bases and J gave up 7 bases, with 14 bases separating them. CDR1 is SGHNT, CDR2 YYREEE, per germline (reference sequence). The CDR3 contains 14 residues. The CDR3 DNA follows: TGTGCCAGCAGCTGGGACCTCGTGGGGAATGAGCAGTTCTTC. It yields the protein CASSWDLVGNEQFF. The complete variable domain, with remaining parts taken from reference TRBV5-4 and TRBJ2-1, reads ETGVTQSPTHLIKTRGQQVTLRCSSQSGHNTVSWYQQALGQGPQFIFQYYREEENGRGNFPPRFSGLQFPNYSSELNVNALELDDSALYLCASSWDLVGNEQFFGPGTRLTVL.

The J gene is TRBJ1-3, the V gene TRBV5-4; perhaps TRBD1 as D (5 bases). This CDR3 spans 13 amino acids. Germline-derived CDR1 and CDR2 are SGHNT and YYREEE (reference sequence). The V and J ends lost 0 bases and 10 bases respectively, with 11 bases between them. CDR3 residues: CASSLEGVATIYF. The CDR3 nucleotides are TGTGCCAGCAGCTTGGAAGGGGTTGCGACCATATATTTT. Using reference TRBV5-4 and TRBJ1-3 for the parts outside the CDR3, the full variable domain is ETGVTQSPTHLIKTRGQQVTLRCSSQSGHNTVSWYQQALGQGPQFIFQYYREEENGRGNFPPRFSGLQFPNYSSELNVNALELDDSALYLCASSLEGVATIYFGEGSWLTVV.

The chain joins TRBV19 to TRBJ1-5; TRBD1 agrees at 7 bases. J gave up 6 bases and V 0 bases, and 8 bases lay outside the gene matches. Germline V gene data show CDR1 as LNHDA and CDR2 as SQIVND (reference sequence). The CDR3 length is 16 residues. The CDR3 coding sequence is TGTGCCAGTAGTATAGAGGGAGGGGGCAGGGGTCAGCCCCAGCATTTT. It yields the protein CASSIEGGGRGQPQHF.

This clone was found once. The chain is built from TRBV5-1 and TRBJ2-7, with TRBD1 as a possible D gene (5 bases). The CDR3 extends over 11 amino acids. The V gene's germline CDR1 is SGHRS and CDR2 YFSETQ. V lost 0 bases and J lost 7, with 5 bases in between. CDR3 region: CASSLGTEQYF. DNA for the CDR3: TGCGCCAGCAGCTTGGGGACAGAGCAGTACTTC.

The table lists this clone with a count of one. The chain carries TRBV29-1 and TRBJ2-2, with D possibly being TRBD1 or TRBD2 (5 bases each). Germline lookup yields CDR1 SQVTM and CDR2 ANQGSEA. The CDR3 has 13 amino acids. CDR3 sequence (DNA): TGCAGTACGGGGCAGGGAGTAACCGGGGAGCTGTTTTTT. This sequence encodes CSTGQGVTGELFF.

Concerning this clone: An end of the junction differs from the germline gene, which may be a read error. The chain is built from TRBV6-1 and TRBJ2-7, with 7 bases aligning to TRBD1. Germline-derived CDR1 and CDR2 are MNHNS and SASEGT. The CDR3 loop spans 17 amino acids. The CDR3 here is CASSKAYWDSDSYEQYF. CDR3 nucleotide sequence: TGTGCCAGCAGTAAAGCGTATTGGGACAGCGATTCCTACGAGCAGTACTTC.

The rearrangement links TRBV5-1 to TRBJ1-2, with 8 bases matching TRBD1. V was pared by 1 base and J by 14 bases, with 10 bases of the junction left unmatched. Germline V gene data show CDR1 as SGHRS and CDR2 as YFSETQ. The CDR3 consists of 13 residues. The CDR3, as DNA: TGCGCCAGCAGCTTGACGTCCCAGGGGGCAGGGACCTTC. It codes for CASSLTSQGAGTF.

The chain is built from TRBV14 and TRBJ1-1, with 10 nucleotides matching TRBD1. The CDR3 is 16 amino acids. Germline trimming cut 4 bases from V and 0 bases from J; bases unmatched to any gene: 5. Looked up from germline, CDR1 is SGHDN and CDR2 is FVKESK. The CDR3 region is CASSRGDRGMNTEAFF. The CDR3 bases are TGTGCCAGCAGCCGCGGGGACAGGGGTATGAACACTGAAGCTTTCTTT.

The chain carries TRBV9 and TRBJ2-2, with D uncertain. V was cut by 1 base and J by 2 bases, with 12 bases left in between. The CDR3 is 16 amino acids. Germline V gene sequence: CDR1 SGDLS, CDR2 YYNGEE. CDR3 DNA: TGTGCCAGCAGCGTAAGCTCCCAGGTAAACACCGGGGAGCTGTTTTTT. Translated: CASSVSSQVNTGELFF.

CDR3 amino acids: CASSRTGGKNAQHF. In DNA form, the CDR3 reads TGTGCCAGCAGCCGGACAGGGGGTAAAAATGCGCAGCATTTT. V usage is TRBV28 and J usage is TRBJ1-5; 10 positions agree with TRBD1. J was trimmed by 13 bases and V by 6 bases; bases with no gene match: 12. The CDR3 sequence is 14 residues long. The germline V gene has CDR1 MDHEN and CDR2 SYDVKM.

This clone appeared a single time. The rearrangement joins TRBV30 to TRBJ1-1; a weak D match, TRBD1 (5 bases). Trimming stripped 2 bases from V and 4 bases from J, with 11 bases between. The CDR3 sequence is 13 residues long. Germline V gives CDR1 GTSNPN, CDR2 SVGIG (reference sequence). The DNA for the CDR3 is TGTGCCTGGAGTTCAGGGCTGGGCACTGAAGCTTTCTTT. Translation: CAWSSGLGTEAFF.

This clone was counted once. V and J are TRBV9 and TRBJ1-1; TRBD1 matches 8 bases. The CDR3 totals 18 residues. Trimming removed 0 bases from V and 8 bases from J; junction bases left unmatched: 18. Germline CDR1 reads SGDLS; CDR2 reads YYNGEE. The CDR3 region is CASSVADPWTGRGGEAFF. The CDR3 DNA follows: TGTGCCAGCAGCGTAGCTGACCCGTGGACAGGGAGAGGGGGAGAAGCTTTCTTT.

The V call is TRBV6-4, the J call TRBJ2-3; D may be TRBD2 (6 bases). The CDR3 length is 16 residues. V dropped 2 bases and J dropped 5 bases, with 17 bases sitting between them. In germline, CDR1 is MRHNA, CDR2 SNTAGT. CDR3 sequence reads: CASSDGNGGAVDTQYF. Written as DNA, the CDR3 is TGTGCCAGCAGTGACGGGAACGGCGGGGCAGTAGATACGCAGTATTTT.

The rearrangement links TRBV6-5 to TRBJ2-7; TRBD1 might be the D (7 bases). Trimming shortened V by 7 bases and J by 3 bases, and 16 bases separated the two germline ends. The CDR3 is 14 residues long. Germline CDR1 reads MNHEY; CDR2 reads SVGAGI. Written as DNA, the CDR3 is TGTGCCAGCACCCCCGCCAGGGGGGTCTACGAGCAGTACTTC. Its translation: CASTPARGVYEQYF.

V usage is TRBV5-5 and J usage is TRBJ2-7, with D perhaps TRBD1 or TRBD2 (5 bases each). CDR1 and CDR2 (germline): SGHKS, YYEKEE (reference sequence). The CDR3 has 13 residues. V was clipped by 4 bases and J by 4 bases, with 12 bases between them. CDR3 amino acids: CASSQGPLYEQYF. The CDR3 bases are TGTGCCAGCAGCCAGGGACCCTTGTACGAGCAGTACTTC.

The chain uses TRBV6-4 and TRBJ2-3; 11 bases are a match to TRBD2. The V and J ends lost 4 bases and 2 bases, in that order; junction bases with no gene match: 5. The CDR3 spans 16 residues. Germline V gene data show CDR1 as MRHNA and CDR2 as SNTAGT. CDR3 protein: CASSVLAGATTDTQYF. In DNA, the CDR3 is TGTGCCAGCAGTGTACTAGCGGGGGCAACCACAGATACGCAGTATTTT.

The genes are TRBV14 and TRBJ1-2; 11 nucleotides match TRBD1. The V and J ends lost 3 bases and 6 bases, in that order; junction bases with no gene match: 6. Germline values: CDR1 SGHDN, CDR2 FVKESK. The CDR3 spans 15 residues. CDR3 DNA: TGTGCCAGCAGCCACCGGGACAGGGGGAATCATGGCTACACCTTC. Translated, it gives CASSHRDRGNHGYTF.

The rearrangement links TRBV6-2 or TRBV6-3 to TRBJ2-7; TRBD1 might be the D (6 bases). V lost 6 bases and J 3 bases, leaving 21 bases between the germline ends. The CDR3 runs 16 residues. Germline V gene data show CDR1 as MNHEY and CDR2 as SVGEGT. The CDR3 coding sequence is TGTGCCAGCAGCTCATTCCGCACGACAGGCGACTACGAGCAGTACTTC. This sequence encodes CASSSFRTTGDYEQYF.